The sample holds a few counts of the clone carrying this T cell receptor beta chain. The sample comes from a study of T cells after yellow fever vaccination. TCRdb independently ran MiXCR on the 5' RACE reads; one entry per CDR3 protein. The top ten hold more than 1% of the sample, which has 200,000 to 300,000 distinct CDR3 sequences, roughly 6.8% seen once. Trimming took 6 bases from V and 2 from J; bases not matched to a gene: 5. Germline loops: CDR1 DFQATT, CDR2 SNEGSKA (reference sequence). The CDR3 consists of 14 residues. The sequence derives from a man aged 30-40 years who received the YFV17D yellow fever vaccine. The chain employs TRBV20-1 and TRBJ2-1; 9 positions agree with TRBD2. The source was CD4+ T cells sorted from PBMCs, collected on the day of the yellow fever booster vaccination. The CDR3 loop is CSAIAGEAYNEQFF. The CDR3 DNA is TGCAGTGCCATAGCGGGAGAGGCCTACAATGAGCAGTTCTTC.